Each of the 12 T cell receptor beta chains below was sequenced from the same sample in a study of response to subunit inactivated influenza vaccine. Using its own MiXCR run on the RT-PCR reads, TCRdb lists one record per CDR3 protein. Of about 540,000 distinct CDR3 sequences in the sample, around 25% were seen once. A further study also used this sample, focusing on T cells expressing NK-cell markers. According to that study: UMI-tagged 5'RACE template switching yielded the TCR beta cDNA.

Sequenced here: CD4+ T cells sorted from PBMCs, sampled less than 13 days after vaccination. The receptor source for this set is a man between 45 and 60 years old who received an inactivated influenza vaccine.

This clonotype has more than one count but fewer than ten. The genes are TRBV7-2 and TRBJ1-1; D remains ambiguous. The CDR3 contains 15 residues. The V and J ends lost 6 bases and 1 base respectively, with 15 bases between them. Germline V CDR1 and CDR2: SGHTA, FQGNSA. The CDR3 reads CASSFSRMSNTEAFF. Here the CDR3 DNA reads TGTGCCAGCAGTTTCTCCCGGATGTCGAACACTGAAGCTTTCTTT.

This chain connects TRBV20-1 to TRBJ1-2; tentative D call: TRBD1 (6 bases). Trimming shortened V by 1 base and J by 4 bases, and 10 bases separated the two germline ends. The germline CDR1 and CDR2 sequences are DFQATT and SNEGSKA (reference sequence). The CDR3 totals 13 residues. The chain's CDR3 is CSARAGAVYGYTF. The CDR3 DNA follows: TGCAGTGCTAGAGCAGGGGCCGTCTATGGCTACACCTTC.

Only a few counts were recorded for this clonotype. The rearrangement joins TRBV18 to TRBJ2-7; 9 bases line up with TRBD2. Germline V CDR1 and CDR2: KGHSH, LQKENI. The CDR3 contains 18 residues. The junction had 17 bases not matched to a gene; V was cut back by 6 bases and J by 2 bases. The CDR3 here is CASSPDPGREGDAYEQYF. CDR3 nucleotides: TGTGCCAGCTCGCCCGACCCCGGGCGGGAGGGGGACGCCTACGAGCAGTACTTC.

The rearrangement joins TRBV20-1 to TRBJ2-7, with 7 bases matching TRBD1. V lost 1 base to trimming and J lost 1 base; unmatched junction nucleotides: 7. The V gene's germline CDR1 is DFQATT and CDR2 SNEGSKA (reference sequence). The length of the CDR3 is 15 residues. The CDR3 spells CSARGGGTDSYEQYF. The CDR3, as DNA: TGCAGTGCTAGAGGTGGTGGGACAGATTCCTACGAGCAGTACTTC.

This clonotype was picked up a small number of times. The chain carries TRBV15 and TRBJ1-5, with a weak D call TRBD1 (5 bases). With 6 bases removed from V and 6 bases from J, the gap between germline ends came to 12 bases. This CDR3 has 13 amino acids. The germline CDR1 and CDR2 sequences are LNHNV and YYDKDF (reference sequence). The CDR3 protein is CATRRFQGQPQHF. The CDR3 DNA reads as TGTGCCACCAGACGGTTTCAGGGTCAGCCCCAGCATTTT.

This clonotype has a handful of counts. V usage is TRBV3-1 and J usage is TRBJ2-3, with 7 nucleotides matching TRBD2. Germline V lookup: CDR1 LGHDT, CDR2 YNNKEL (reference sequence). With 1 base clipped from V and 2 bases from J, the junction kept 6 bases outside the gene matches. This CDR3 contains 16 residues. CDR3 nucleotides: TGTGCCAGCAGCCAAGTGAGAGCGGGGTTCACAGATACGCAGTATTTT. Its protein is CASSQVRAGFTDTQYF.

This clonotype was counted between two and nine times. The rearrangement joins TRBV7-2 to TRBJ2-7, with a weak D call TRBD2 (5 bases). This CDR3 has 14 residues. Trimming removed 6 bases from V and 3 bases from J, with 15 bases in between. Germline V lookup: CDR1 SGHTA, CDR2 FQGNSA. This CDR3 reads CASSPRAESYEQYF. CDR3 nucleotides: TGTGCCAGCAGTCCCCGAGCGGAGAGCTACGAGCAGTACTTC.

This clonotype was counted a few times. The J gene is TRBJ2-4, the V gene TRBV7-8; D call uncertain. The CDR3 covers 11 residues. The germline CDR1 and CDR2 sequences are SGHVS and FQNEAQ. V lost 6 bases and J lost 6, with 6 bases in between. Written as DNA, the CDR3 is TGTGCCAGCAGTGAAGGAAACATTCAGTACTTC. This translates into CASSEGNIQYF.

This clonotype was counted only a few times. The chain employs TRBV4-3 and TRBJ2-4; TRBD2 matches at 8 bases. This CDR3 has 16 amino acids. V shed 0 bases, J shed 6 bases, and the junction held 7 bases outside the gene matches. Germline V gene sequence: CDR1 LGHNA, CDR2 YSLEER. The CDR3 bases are TGCGCCAGCAGCCAAGATCATGGGCTAGCGGGAAACATTCAGTACTTC. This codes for CASSQDHGLAGNIQYF.

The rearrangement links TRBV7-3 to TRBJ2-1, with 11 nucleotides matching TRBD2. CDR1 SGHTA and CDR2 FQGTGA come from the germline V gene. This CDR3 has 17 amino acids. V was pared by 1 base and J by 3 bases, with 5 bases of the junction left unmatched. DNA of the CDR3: TGTGCCAGCAGCTTAATGGCCGGGACTAGCGGCTACAATGAGCAGTTCTTC. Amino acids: CASSLMAGTSGYNEQFF. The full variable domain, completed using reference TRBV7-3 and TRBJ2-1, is GAGVSQTPSNKVTEKGKYVELRCDPISGHTALYWYRQSLGQGPEFLIYFQGTGAADDSGLPNDRFFAVRPEGSVSTLKIQRTERGDSAVYLCASSLMAGTSGYNEQFFGPGTRLTVL.

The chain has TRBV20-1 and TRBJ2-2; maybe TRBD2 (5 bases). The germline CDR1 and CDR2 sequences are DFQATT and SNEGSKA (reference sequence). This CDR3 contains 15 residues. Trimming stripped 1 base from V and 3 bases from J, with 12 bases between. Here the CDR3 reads CSARVAGPYTGELFF. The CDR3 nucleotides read TGCAGTGCTAGAGTGGCGGGCCCGTACACCGGGGAGCTGTTTTTT.

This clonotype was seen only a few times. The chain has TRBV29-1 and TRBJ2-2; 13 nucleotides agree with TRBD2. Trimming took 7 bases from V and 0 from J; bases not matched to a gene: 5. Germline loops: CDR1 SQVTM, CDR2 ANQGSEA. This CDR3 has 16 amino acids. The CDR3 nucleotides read TGCAGCGCTAAGGGACTAGCGGGATCGAACACCGGGGAGCTGTTTTTT. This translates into CSAKGLAGSNTGELFF.